This TCR beta chain was captured by sequencing in a study of identical twins (dated by TCRdb to 2016 to 2017). About the investigation overall: To test whether fetal clonotypes persist, the study used deep sequencing on TCR alpha and beta repertoires from monozygotic twins, unrelated adults of various ages, and cord blood. To rule out contamination, replicate twin experiments were performed at different times with different library preparation protocols. Broader findings and caveats from the paper: In beta out-of-frame sequences, excess twin sharing was weaker, because having fewer shared sequences lowered the signal-to-noise ratio. Compared with coincidental sharing between unrelated individuals, out-of-frame TCR alpha sequences shared between twins showed an excess of sequences with low generation probability. Invariant T cells such as MAIT and iNKT could partly confound zero-insertion analyses, although diverse VJ usage argued against such confounding for most clonotypes. Because the same donors could not be followed over many years, the conclusions depended on cross-sectional statistical analysis. Fewer insertions were carried by abundant cord blood beta clonotypes, a similar but weaker trend appeared in young adult naive repertoires, and no such trend appeared in memory repertoires. In monozygotic twins, recombination models systematically underestimated out-of-frame TCR alpha sharing, but the models matched the sharing seen between unrelated individuals.

The method behind the library was 5' RACE. TCRdb records Illumina HiSeq 2000 as the sequencer. Template switching introduced a universal primer binding site; the final cDNA contained a unique molecular identifier, enabling accurate counting of TCR cDNA molecules. Specific primers in the conserved constant-segment region were used to synthesize first-strand cDNA for the TCR alpha and beta chains. To control for contamination, every cDNA library carried two barcodes: a SMART-Mk sample barcode plus Illumina barcodes. Two successive PCR steps introduced TruSeq adapter sequences along with Illumina sample barcodes. The Illumina HiSeq platform was used with custom primers to sequence TCR alpha and beta cDNA libraries. The study's processing was this. Raw reads were processed with MiGEC to extract unique molecular identifiers, and MiXCR was used to determine CDR3 positions. For each individual, recombination models were inferred using an EM algorithm with the repgenHMM and IGoR tools. Shared clonotypes were analyzed with the tcR package in R, and sharing was normalized by the product of cloneset sizes. To study raw recombination free of thymic and clonal selection effects, out-of-frame nonproductive sequences were analyzed. TCRdb applied fastp at Q25 and MiXCR to the public reads, then kept only in-frame beta chains. Each entry merges the rows of one CDR3 protein and shows their most common DNA and genes. TCRdb, rather than the study authors, made the V and J calls. The sample table holds approximately 600,000 distinct CDR3 sequences, of which 9% to 10% were seen once. The top ten clones comprise approximately 3.2% of the sample.

The CDR3 spans 18 residues, from the cysteine through the phenylalanine. The retained sequence is limited to the CDR3, 54 bases, with the frame set at the first base. The germline V and J ends show losses of 10 bases and 5 bases respectively, and no gene match explains 22 bases of the junction. All donors were healthy Caucasians. The twin cohort consisted of three pairs of female monozygotic twins, all aged roughly 18 to 30 years. Peripheral blood mononuclear cells were used as the source from which RNA for TCR libraries was isolated. Points on this clonotype: Its antigen target is currently unknown. No base quality values were provided; no much bigger clone lies one nucleotide off.

In addition, the sample was reused for a study of yellow fever vaccine responses in identical twins. The second study also describes: According to the authors, the vaccine-induced T cell response in identical twins seemed to be partly convergent and partly specific to each individual. In identical twins, the study followed T cell clones that responded to the vaccine with precision.

The receptor was derived from a woman aged 18-29 years in good health. The specimen was PBMCs. The sequence joins TRBV12-3 or TRBV12-4 to TRBJ2-3; TRBD2 agrees with 9 junctional bases. This receptor carries the CDR3 CAICLLTPSRGGQDTQYF. The nucleotide sequence is TGTGCCATCTGTTTACTTACCCCCTCGCGGGGGGGCCAAGATACGCAGTATTTT.